This T cell receptor (beta chain) stems from a study of control samples from healthy donors and cancer patients. Sequenced by immunoSEQ multiplex PCR; TCRdb stores in-frame clones only, minus some. This table has fewer than 120,000 clones, around 87% appearing once. Deletions cut 3 bases from V and 7 bases from J, with 9 bases between. CDR3 length: 12 amino acids. Germline V gene sequence: CDR1 KGHSH, CDR2 LQKENI. This sequence originates from a woman aged 55-69 years with lung cancer. The rearrangement uses TRBV18 and TRBJ1-1; D ambiguous. Sequencing used PBMCs. CDR3: CASSPQSLEAFF. As DNA, the CDR3 is TGTGCCAGCTCACCCCAGTCACTTGAAGCTTTCTTT.